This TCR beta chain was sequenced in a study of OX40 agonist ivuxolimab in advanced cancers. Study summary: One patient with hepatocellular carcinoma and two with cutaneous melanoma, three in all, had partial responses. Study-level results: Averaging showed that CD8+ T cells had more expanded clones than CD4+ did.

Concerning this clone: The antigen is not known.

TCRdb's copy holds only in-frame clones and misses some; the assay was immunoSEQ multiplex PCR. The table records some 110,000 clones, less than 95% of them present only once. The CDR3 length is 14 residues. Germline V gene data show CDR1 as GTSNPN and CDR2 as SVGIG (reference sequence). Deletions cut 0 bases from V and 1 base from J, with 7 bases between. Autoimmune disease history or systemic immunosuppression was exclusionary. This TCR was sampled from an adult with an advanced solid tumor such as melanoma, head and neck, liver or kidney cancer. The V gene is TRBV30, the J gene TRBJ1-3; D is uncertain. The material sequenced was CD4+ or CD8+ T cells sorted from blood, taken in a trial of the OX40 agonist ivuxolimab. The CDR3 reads CAWSVSSSGNTIYF. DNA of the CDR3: TGTGCCTGGAGTGTATCCAGTTCTGGAAACACCATATATTTT.